The rows below give T cell receptor beta chains drawn from one sample of a study of CD8 T cells in Susac syndrome. TCRdb itself ran the immunoSEQ multiplex PCR reads through MiXCR, one entry per CDR3 protein. The sample lists a few hundred thousand distinct CDR3 sequences, roughly 94% seen once, with 0.082% in the top ten. Sequenced input: CD4+ T cells from PBMCs. The receptors were sampled from a human donor with multiple sclerosis. Each CDR3 is given with its conserved first and last residue. The D gene is left open where the match is weak. The listing skips clone size in some rows; elsewhere it reads once, few, many or a size class.

d_gene	v_gene	abundance	j_gene	CDR3nt	CDR3aa
NA	TRBV20-1	NA	TRBJ2-1	TGCAGTGCTAGAGATCAGGAGGTTGGGCGGGCTGAGCAGTTCTTC	CSARDQEVGRAEQFF
NA	TRBV20-1	NA	TRBJ2-7	TGCAGTGCTAGAAAGGCAGGCTCCTACGAGCAGTACTTC	CSARKAGSYEQYF
TRBD2	TRBV29-1	once	TRBJ2-1	TGCAGCGTTCGTACTAGCGGGGGTGGTAATGAGCAGTTCTTC	CSVRTSGGGNEQFF
NA	TRBV20-1	NA	TRBJ2-5	TGCAGTGCTAGATCCAAAGGGCCGGTTGGGGGAGAGACCCAGTACTTC	CSARSKGPVGGETQYF
NA	TRBV3-1	NA	TRBJ1-1	TGTGCCAGCAGCCAATCATTTGGCGGGATGAACACTGAAGCTTTCTTT	CASSQSFGGMNTEAFF
NA	TRBV9	few	TRBJ1-2	TGTGCCAGCAGCCCGACAGCTAACTATGGCTACACCTTC	CASSPTANYGYTF
NA	TRBV20-1	few	TRBJ1-2	TGCAGTGCTAGGTCCTATGGCTACACCTTC	CSARSYGYTF
NA	TRBV20-1	NA	TRBJ1-5	TGCAGTGCTAGACTCCCTAATCAGCCCCAGCATTTT	CSARLPNQPQHF
TRBD2	TRBV20-1	NA	TRBJ2-1	TGCAGTGCTAGTATCCGGGGGGGACCCTACAATGAGCAGTTCTTC	CSASIRGGPYNEQFF
NA	TRBV27	NA	TRBJ1-2	TGTGCCAGCAGTTTATGGGATACCGGGCTGAGGGTGTTTGGCTACACCTTC	CASSLWDTGLRVFGYTF
NA	TRBV27	once	TRBJ1-2	TGTGCCAGCAGCCCCGGGCCCCTGGTTGGCTACACCTTC	CASSPGPLVGYTF
TRBD1	TRBV4-2	NA	TRBJ2-3	TGTGCCAGCAGCCACTTGGACAGGGGGAACACAGATACGCAGTATTTT	CASSHLDRGNTDTQYF
NA	TRBV2	NA	TRBJ1-2	TGTGCCGCAGCGCCTGTAACCTCTAACTATGGCTACACCTTC	CAAAPVTSNYGYTF
NA	TRBV9	NA	TRBJ2-7	TGTGCCAGCAGCGTAGAGGGGACTCCCGGTTGGGGCGAGCAGTACTTC	CASSVEGTPGWGEQYF
NA	TRBV20-1	NA	TRBJ2-1	TGCAGTGCTAGGCGCGGGGGCAGCTATGAGCAGTTCTTC	CSARRGGSYEQFF
NA	TRBV28	NA	TRBJ1-2	TGTGCCAGCAGTCCCTTCGGGGCCAAGACCTTC	CASSPFGAKTF
TRBD2	TRBV29-1	NA	TRBJ2-2	TGCAGCGTAGAGCGGGGGGGCGCCGGGGAGCTGTTTTTT	CSVERGGAGELFF
NA	TRBV14	NA	TRBJ1-6	TGTGCCAGCAGCCAAGAAAGGGGCGGTTCACCCCTCCACTTT	CASSQERGGSPLHF
NA	TRBV7-9	NA	TRBJ2-7	TGTGCCAGCAGCCCTGAAGGACCAGGGGAACTGTACGAGCAGTACTTC	CASSPEGPGELYEQYF
NA	TRBV30	once	TRBJ2-1	TGTGCCTGGTTTCGGGGGAGCTCCTACAATGAGCAGTTCTTC	CAWFRGSSYNEQFF
TRBD2	TRBV15	NA	TRBJ2-5	TGTGCCACCAGCAGAAATTCATGGGCTAGCGGGGCCCAAGAGACCCAGTACTTC	CATSRNSWASGAQETQYF
NA	TRBV29-1	NA	TRBJ2-1	TGCAGCGTTGAAGATCCGGGGAGTAATAATGAGCAGTTCTTC	CSVEDPGSNNEQFF
TRBD2	TRBV20-1	NA	TRBJ2-1	TGCAGTGCCCTAGCGGGGACCTACAATGAGCAGTTCTTC	CSALAGTYNEQFF
NA	TRBV15	NA	TRBJ2-7	TGTGCCACCAGCAGAGATAGAAGGCGCGAGCAGTACTTC	CATSRDRRREQYF
NA	TRBV3-1	NA	TRBJ1-1	TGTGCCAGCAGCCAAGTAAGGCTAAGTGGAGGCCACACTGAAGCTTTCTTT	CASSQVRLSGGHTEAFF